This is a list of T cell receptor beta chains from one sample in a study of T cell responses to AZD1222 COVID-19 vaccine. Sequencing was performed with immunoSEQ multiplex PCR; in TCRdb, only in-frame clones are kept and a portion is missing. The table records roughly 120,000 clones, 88% of them present only once. The sequencing used peripheral blood, collected on day 0 of AZD1222 vaccination. These receptors all come from an adult in good health. Both conserved end residues are trimmed from each CDR3.

j_call,v_call,cdr3_aa
TRBJ2-2,TRBV7-8,ASSSTGTNTGELF
TRBJ1-5,TRBV10-3,AISSTGTIQPQH
TRBJ2-3,TRBV19,ASSRARGADTQY
TRBJ2-2,TRBV7-3,ASSLTGELF
TRBJ2-5,TRBV6-2/TRBV6-3,ASSYYGLPPETQY
TRBJ2-3,TRBV5-1,ASSLGPVMPEHTQY
TRBJ2-2,TRBV7-2,ASRVSSGELF
TRBJ2-2,TRBV6-1,ASSEWVTGYTGELF
TRBJ1-5,TRBV6-5,ASTEWGASNQPQH
TRBJ1-2,TRBV7-2,ASSPQSGGWSDGYT
TRBJ1-1,TRBV6-4,ATRQGQGADTEAF
TRBJ1-6,TRBV10-3,AISTRTGGNSPLH
TRBJ1-3,TRBV4-3,ASSQNSFGNTIY
TRBJ2-5,TRBV12-3/TRBV12-4,ASSYGREETQY
TRBJ2-3,TRBV28,ASSPRTDTQY
TRBJ2-7,TRBV12-2,ASRFKVSGSEGQY
TRBJ1-1,TRBV4-2,ASSRSGTENTEAF
TRBJ2-5,TRBV7-9,ASSNRDRGYQETQY
TRBJ1-1,TRBV19,ASSIDPTPVGTEAF
TRBJ2-3,TRBV18,ASSDKVRTDTQY
TRBJ1-1,TRBV5-1,ASSLVTGVGEAF
TRBJ1-3,TRBV7-9,ASTRDRGVSGNTIY
TRBJ2-7,TRBV11-1,ASSPGQSSYEQY
TRBJ1-2,TRBV10-3,AIRAGTGVGAVYGYT
TRBJ2-1,TRBV15,ATSRDTGTNEQF
TRBJ1-4,TRBV6-1,ASSEDGGTGGEKLF
TRBJ2-2,TRBV4-2,ASSQGGLDGELF
TRBJ1-5,TRBV5-1,ASSDGTDNQPQH
TRBJ1-4,TRBV18,ASSPNEGTTNEKLF
TRBJ1-1,TRBV5-1,ASSLRAGGWTSTEAF
TRBJ1-1,TRBV5-1,ASSLTPITNTEAF
TRBJ1-2,TRBV10-2,ASSELGNFYGYT
TRBJ2-3,TRBV19,ASSTWTSGDRDTQY
TRBJ1-2,TRBV11-2,ASSSTVYGYT
TRBJ2-1,TRBV10-3,AISPSGGQYNEQF
TRBJ1-2,TRBV19,ASSRNQGGQNYGYT
TRBJ1-3,TRBV9,ASSAWDIGSGNTIY
TRBJ1-1,TRBV6-4,ATGDGGITEAF
TRBJ2-3,TRBV28,ASGGTRAQY
TRBJ2-2,TRBV4-2,ASSQVGGGQYGELF
TRBJ1-1,TRBV5-6,ASTDRALVRAEAF
TRBJ1-4,TRBV6-2/TRBV6-3,ASSYPQVATNEKLF
TRBJ1-5,TRBV28,ASSLEGRGHQPQH
TRBJ1-2,TRBV11-2,ASSSGQFYGYT
TRBJ2-7,TRBV4-2,ASSLDRGGYEQY
TRBJ1-2,TRBV4-1,ASSQESGTENYGYT
TRBJ1-1,TRBV7-2,ASRTSGLRAF
TRBJ2-1,TRBV5-4,ASSSQGGRHTEQF
TRBJ1-5,TRBV19,ASSRLGTASLGNQPQH
TRBJ1-5,TRBV7-2,ASSLPLPDQPQH